This T cell receptor beta chain emerged from a study of OX40 agonist ivuxolimab in advanced cancers. Study as a whole: Three partial responders included one hepatocellular carcinoma patient and two cutaneous melanoma patients.

Patients had blood sampled at baseline and again on cycle 4 day 1 and cycle 7 day 1. TCRdb keeps only in-frame clones here, not all; method: immunoSEQ multiplex PCR. This sample has approximately 49,000 clones, with roughly 84% found just once. Germline CDR1 and CDR2: KGHSH and LQKENI. The CDR3 is made up of 14 amino acids. The V end lost 0 bases, the J end lost 2 bases, and 7 bases lay between the germline ends. V is TRBV18 and J is TRBJ1-1; no firm D call. Sequenced material: CD4+ or CD8+ T cells sorted from blood, taken in a trial of the OX40 agonist ivuxolimab. The sequence was collected from an adult with an advanced solid tumor such as melanoma, head and neck, liver or kidney cancer. As DNA, the CDR3 is TGTGCCAGCTCACCACCGAACTCCAACACTGAAGCTTTCTTT. Protein product: CASSPPNSNTEAFF. The whole variable domain, remainder taken from reference TRBV18 and TRBJ1-1, is NAGVMQNPRHLVRRRGQEARLRCSPMKGHSHVYWYRQLPEEGLKFMVYLQKENIIDESGMPKERFSAEFPKEGPSILRIQQVVRGDSAAYFCASSPPNSNTEAFFGQGTRLTVV.